The 26 T cell receptor beta chains in this list originate from one sample, sequenced in a study of cytomegalovirus exposure and HLA in healthy donors (dated by TCRdb to the late 2010s). The library was produced with the immunoSEQ multiplex PCR assay. For the multiplex PCR, a mixture combining 60 forward primers for TCR Vbeta segments and 13 reverse primers for TCR Jbeta segments was used. TCRdb carries this immuneACCESS record with in-frame sequences only. Its versions omit some clonotypes, under half of them owing to an unresolved V gene in the studies checked, with the rest unexplained. In this sample the table shows some 120,000 clones, 8.5% to 10% of which occur a single time. Of the sample, approximately 5% is held by the ten largest clones. The sequenced sample was PBMCs. The receptor set was obtained from a middle-aged man in good health and CMV-seronegative.

This clone appeared a few times. The chain links TRBV5-1 to TRBJ2-2, with 9 bases identical to TRBD1. From germline, CDR1 is SGHRS and CDR2 YFSETQ. Germline trimming cut 4 bases from V and 6 bases from J; bases unmatched to any gene: 4. The CDR3 loop spans 14 amino acids. CDR3 sequence (DNA): TGCGCCAGCAGCACGGGACAGGGACCCGGGGAGCTGTTTTTT. Translated, it gives CASSTGQGPGELFF.

The chain employs TRBV7-2 and TRBJ1-6; 7 nucleotides align to TRBD1. The CDR3 consists of 15 residues. CDR1 and CDR2 (germline): SGHTA, FQGNSA. V lost 1 base and J lost 8; bases outside the gene matches: 5. The CDR3: CASSLGGGWDSPLHF. As DNA, the CDR3 is TGTGCCAGCAGCTTAGGAGGGGGCTGGGATTCACCCCTCCACTTT. Together with reference TRBV7-2 and TRBJ1-6, the CDR3 gives the full variable domain: GAGVSQSPSNKVTEKGKDVELRCDPISGHTALYWYRQSLGQGLEFLIYFQGNSAPDKSGLPSDRFSAERTGGSVSTLTIQRTQQEDSAVYLCASSLGGGWDSPLHFGNGTRLTVT.

The chain joins TRBV11-1 to TRBJ2-1; no firm D call. V lost 6 bases to trimming and J lost 2 bases, with 14 bases between them. CDR3 length: 15 amino acids. In germline, CDR1 is SGHAT, CDR2 FQDESV (reference sequence). The CDR3 reads CASSADLPAYNEQFF. The CDR3 DNA is TGTGCCAGCAGTGCAGATCTCCCAGCCTACAATGAGCAGTTCTTC.

This clone showed up just a few times. This CDR3 is CASSKGQGSSYNEQFF. The CDR3 coding sequence is TGCGCCAGCAGCAAGGGACAGGGGAGCTCCTACAATGAGCAGTTCTTC. The chain carries TRBV5-1 and TRBJ2-1; 10 nucleotides match TRBD1. In germline, CDR1 is SGHRS, CDR2 YFSETQ. The CDR3 totals 16 residues. The trim removed 4 bases at V and 0 bases at J, leaving 4 bases unmatched.

The chain couples TRBV5-6 to TRBJ2-3; 16 positions agree with TRBD2. V shed 2 bases and J 5 bases; nucleotides not matched to a gene: 8. In germline, CDR1 is SGHDT, CDR2 YYEEEE. CDR3 size: 18 residues. In DNA, the CDR3 is TGTGCCAGCAGCTTCCCCGGGACTAGCGGGGGGGCAAAAGATACGCAGTATTTT. Translating gives CASSFPGTSGGAKDTQYF.

This clone was detected a few times. The gene calls are TRBV2 and TRBJ1-1, with D possibly being TRBD1 (5 bases). CDR3 length equals 14 residues. Trimming shortened V by 7 bases and J by 0 bases, and 12 bases separated the two germline ends. From germline, CDR1 is SNHLY and CDR2 FYNNEI. This chain's CDR3 is CASTTGGLNTEAFF. The CDR3 region has the DNA TGTGCCAGCACCACCGGGGGATTGAACACTGAAGCTTTCTTT.

This clone was detected a few times. The chain couples TRBV15 to TRBJ2-4; a possible D gene is TRBD2 (5 bases). With 0 bases removed from V and 1 base from J, the gap between germline ends came to 10 bases. The CDR3 has 16 residues. Germline V gives CDR1 LNHNV, CDR2 YYDKDF (reference sequence). The CDR3 sequence is CATSRDEGIAKNIQYF. The CDR3 region has the DNA TGTGCCACCAGCAGAGATGAGGGTATCGCCAAAAACATTCAGTACTTC.

There are a few counts of this clone. The chain's CDR3 is CASSPTGAEQYF. DNA of the CDR3: TGTGCCAGCAGTCCGACAGGGGCCGAGCAGTACTTC. The V call is TRBV6-5, the J call TRBJ2-7, with 8 bases matching TRBD1. V was clipped by 5 bases and J by 6 bases; unmatched bases: 3. This CDR3 is built from 12 residues. The germline V gene encodes CDR1 MNHEY and CDR2 SVGAGI.

V usage is TRBV6-5 and J usage is TRBJ2-5; 8 nucleotides match TRBD2. The CDR3 has 16 amino acids. V was pared by 0 bases and J by 10 bases, with 13 bases of the junction left unmatched. Germline V CDR1 and CDR2: MNHEY, SVGAGI. The CDR3 spells CASSYSLTGGRRGQYF. The CDR3 coding sequence is TGTGCCAGCAGTTACTCCTTAACGGGGGGGCGGCGTGGCCAGTACTTC.

This clone was seen a handful of times. The chain joins TRBV27 to TRBJ1-6; TRBD1 matches 7 bases. The CDR3 totals 15 residues. The germline CDR1 and CDR2 sequences are MNHEY and SMNVEV (reference sequence). V shed 3 bases and J 6 bases; nucleotides not matched to a gene: 5. CDR3 amino acids: CASSLRGHSNSPLHF. For the CDR3, the DNA is TGTGCCAGCAGTTTGAGGGGGCATTCTAATTCACCCCTCCACTTT.

The rearrangement uses TRBV4-1 and TRBJ1-5; weak D call: TRBD1 (5 bases). Germline loops: CDR1 MGHRA, CDR2 YSYEKL. The germline V and J ends were trimmed by 0 bases and 6 bases, with 9 bases remaining between them. CDR3 length: 14 residues. The CDR3: CASSQEWGGQPQHF. CDR3 sequence (DNA): TGCGCCAGCAGCCAAGAGTGGGGGGGTCAGCCCCAGCATTTT.

J is TRBJ1-5 and V is TRBV6-5; D may be TRBD1 (5 bases). V was cut by 5 bases and J by 4 bases, with 12 bases left in between. Germline V gene lookup returns CDR1 MNHEY and CDR2 SVGAGI. The CDR3 is 14 residues long. The CDR3 here is CASSELQENQPQHF. As DNA, the CDR3 is TGTGCCAGCAGTGAATTACAGGAGAATCAGCCCCAGCATTTT.

This clone was picked up a small number of times. The V gene is TRBV5-1, the J gene TRBJ1-5; D uncertain. V lost 8 bases to trimming and J lost 1 base, with 10 bases between them. Germline V gene sequence: CDR1 SGHRS, CDR2 YFSETQ. The CDR3 length is 13 residues. The chain's CDR3 is CASSWESNQPQHF. DNA of the CDR3: TGCGCCAGTAGTTGGGAGAGCAATCAGCCCCAGCATTTT.

This clone was found a few times. The rearrangement uses TRBV27 and TRBJ2-5; tentative D call: TRBD2 (6 bases). CDR3 length: 14 residues. The germline V gene encodes CDR1 MNHEY and CDR2 SMNVEV (reference sequence). V lost 2 bases and J 6 bases, leaving 13 bases between the germline ends. The CDR3 nucleotides read TGTGCCAGCAGTTTAGCGGGGCCTTTTCAGACCCAGTACTTC. This translates into CASSLAGPFQTQYF.

This clone was detected only a few times. The genes are TRBV18 and TRBJ1-3, with D uncertain. Germline CDR1 and CDR2: KGHSH and LQKENI. Deletions cut 2 bases from V and 0 bases from J, with 8 bases between. The CDR3 runs to 15 residues. CDR3 in amino acids: CASSPERSSGNTIYF. In nucleotides, the CDR3 is TGTGCCAGCTCACCAGAGCGGAGCTCTGGAAACACCATATATTTT.

This clone has just a few counts. This chain links TRBV7-9 with TRBJ2-3; D gene uncertain. With 5 bases removed from V and 6 bases from J, the gap between germline ends came to 9 bases. This CDR3 has 12 residues. Germline loops: CDR1 SEHNR, CDR2 FQNEAQ (reference sequence). CDR3 sequence reads: CASSLSPDTQYF. CDR3 nucleotide sequence: TGTGCCAGCAGCCTCTCCCCCGATACGCAGTATTTT.

This clone was seen more than once but under ten times. The chain joins TRBV2 to TRBJ1-1; D perhaps matches TRBD1 (6 bases). Between the trimmed V and J ends, which lost 6 bases and 1 base, there was a span of 9 bases. Germline V gene sequence: CDR1 SNHLY, CDR2 FYNNEI. The CDR3 contains 13 residues. CDR3 sequence: CASRNRENTEAFF. CDR3 DNA: TGTGCCAGCAGGAACAGGGAGAACACTGAAGCTTTCTTT.

This clone showed up just a few times. V gene TRBV13 combines with J gene TRBJ2-1, with 13 nucleotides matching TRBD2. Germline V gene sequence: CDR1 PRHDT, CDR2 FYEKMQ (reference sequence). The J segment lost 9 bases and the V segment lost 5 bases, leaving 7 bases of the junction unmatched. The CDR3 contains 15 residues. CDR3 DNA sequence: TGTGCCAGCAGCGACCGGACTAGCGGGGGACTTGAGCAGTTCTTC. This codes for CASSDRTSGGLEQFF. Variable domain in full (rest from reference TRBV13 and TRBJ2-1): AAGVIQSPRHLIKEKRETATLKCYPIPRHDTVYWYQQGPGQDPQFLISFYEKMQSDKGSIPDRFSAQQFSDYHSELNMSSLELGDSALYFCASSDRTSGGLEQFFGPGTRLTVL.

The chain has TRBV7-6 and TRBJ1-6; 7 bases are shared with TRBD1. Germline V gene lookup returns CDR1 SGHVS and CDR2 FNYEAQ. The CDR3 contains 16 residues. V lost 2 bases to trimming and J lost 0 bases; unmatched junction nucleotides: 1. The chain's CDR3 is CASSLRDSSYNSPLHF. The CDR3 nucleotides read TGTGCCAGCAGCTTACGGGACAGCTCCTATAATTCACCCCTCCACTTT.

This clone has only a few counts. This sequence joins TRBV5-1 and TRBJ1-3, with no clear D. The CDR3 totals 15 residues. The germline V gene encodes CDR1 SGHRS and CDR2 YFSETQ. V was pared by 0 bases and J by 0 bases, with 7 bases between. The CDR3 protein is CASSLAGDSGNTIYF. The CDR3 DNA follows: TGCGCCAGCAGCTTGGCCGGTGACTCTGGAAACACCATATATTTT.

The gene calls are TRBV19 and TRBJ1-2; 9 bases fit TRBD1. V was pared by 5 bases and J by 8 bases, with 9 bases of the junction left unmatched. In germline, CDR1 is LNHDA, CDR2 SQIVND (reference sequence). The CDR3 totals 14 residues. CDR3 DNA sequence: TGTGCCAGTAGTGTCTCGGGACAGGGAGGCGGCTACACCTTC. This translates into CASSVSGQGGGYTF.

The chain couples TRBV4-3 to TRBJ1-2; tentatively, D is TRBD1 (5 bases). Looked up from germline, CDR1 is LGHNA and CDR2 is YSLEER. V was pared by 0 bases and J by 0 bases, with 17 bases between. This CDR3 has 18 residues. CDR3 residues: CASSQDPEGHLANYGYTF. As DNA, the CDR3 is TGCGCCAGCAGCCAAGATCCGGAAGGACATCTAGCTAACTATGGCTACACCTTC.

This clone was counted between two and nine times. The V call is TRBV5-5, the J call TRBJ1-2, with D unresolved. This CDR3 has 15 residues. Germline CDR1 is SGHKS and CDR2 is YYEKEE (reference sequence). V gave up 4 bases and J gave up 0 bases, with 13 bases separating them. The CDR3 region is CASSRRAVANYGYTF. CDR3 bases: TGTGCCAGCAGCCGCCGAGCTGTAGCTAACTATGGCTACACCTTC.

The V gene is TRBV9, the J gene TRBJ1-4; 10 nucleotides align to TRBD1. Germline CDR1 is SGDLS and CDR2 is YYNGEE. The CDR3 totals 17 residues. With 4 bases clipped from V and 1 base from J, the junction kept 7 bases outside the gene matches. CDR3: CASSPWTGGGTNEKLFF. DNA of the CDR3: TGTGCCAGCAGCCCGTGGACAGGGGGAGGAACTAATGAAAAACTGTTTTTT. Based on the CDR3 plus reference TRBV9 and TRBJ1-4, the full variable domain is DSGVTQTPKHLITATGQRVTLRCSPRSGDLSVYWYQQSLDQGLQFLIQYYNGEERAKGNILERFSAQQFPDLHSELNLSSLELGDSALYFCASSPWTGGGTNEKLFFGSGTQLSVL.

This chain uses TRBV7-6 with TRBJ2-2; 7 bases match TRBD1. This CDR3 comprises 14 residues. V gave up 8 bases and J gave up 4 bases; unmatched junction bases: 7. CDR1 and CDR2 (germline): SGHVS, FNYEAQ. The CDR3 DNA reads TGTGCCAGCGGCCAGGGGGTACTCACCGGGGAGCTGTTTTTT. Translating it yields CASGQGVLTGELFF.

The rearrangement uses TRBV6-5 and TRBJ2-7, with 9 positions matching TRBD1. Germline values: CDR1 MNHEY, CDR2 SVGAGI. After removal of 6 bases from V and 5 bases from J, the junction contained 11 bases not matched to a gene. This CDR3 is 15 amino acids long. CDR3 DNA sequence: TGTGCCAGCAGCCGGGGACAGGGAGGTTTCCACGAGCAGTACTTC. Encoded protein: CASSRGQGGFHEQYF.